This T cell receptor beta chain was identified during a study of shared clonotypes between healthy human individuals. The healthy adult donors were HIV-negative and reported no recent acute infections or vaccinations. The protocol was immunoSEQ multiplex PCR, while the TCRdb copy is restricted to in-frame clones and leaves out a portion. The table includes 450,000 to 500,000 clones, 79% detected once. As for this clone: Antigen: not known.

Study-level points and caveats: Sequencing depth was expected to influence donor clonotype sharing.

This CDR3 is 15 amino acids long. In germline, CDR1 is MNHEY, CDR2 SMNVEV (reference sequence). Losses at the gene ends were 3 bases for V and 4 bases for J; bases not matched to a gene: 8. This receptor was taken from a middle-aged woman in good health. Some clones in this sample may be carry-over from other donors' samples. V gene TRBV27 combines with J gene TRBJ2-7; TRBD2 matches 8 bases. What was sequenced was PBMCs. The CDR3 DNA follows: TGTGCCAGCAGTTTCAGCGGGAGTGGGATATACGAGCAGTACTTC. It is translated as CASSFSGSGIYEQYF.